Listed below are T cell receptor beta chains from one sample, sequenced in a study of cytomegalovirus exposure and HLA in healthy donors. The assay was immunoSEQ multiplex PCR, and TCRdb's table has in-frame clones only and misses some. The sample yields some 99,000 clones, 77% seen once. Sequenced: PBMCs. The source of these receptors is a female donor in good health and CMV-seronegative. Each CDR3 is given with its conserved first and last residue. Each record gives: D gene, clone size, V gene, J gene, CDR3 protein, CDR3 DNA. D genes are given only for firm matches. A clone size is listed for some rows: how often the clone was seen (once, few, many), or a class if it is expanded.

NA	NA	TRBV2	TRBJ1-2	CASSILDSNYGYTF	TGTGCCAGCAGTATACTGGACAGCAACTATGGCTACACCTTC
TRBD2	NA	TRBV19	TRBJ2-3	CASSPRWAGVTTDTQYF	TGTGCCAGTAGTCCCCGGTGGGCGGGGGTTACCACAGATACGCAGTATTTT
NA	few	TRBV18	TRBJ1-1	CASSPTGWEAFF	TGTGCCAGCTCACCAACAGGGTGGGAAGCTTTCTTT
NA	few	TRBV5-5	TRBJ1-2	CASSPAAGATANYGYTF	TGTGCCAGCAGCCCCGCAGCAGGGGCGACCGCTAACTATGGCTACACCTTC
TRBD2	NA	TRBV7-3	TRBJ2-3	CASSTRLAGDTDTQYF	TGTGCCAGCAGCACCCGACTAGCGGGGGACACAGATACGCAGTATTTT
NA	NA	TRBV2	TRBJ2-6	CASSEPGGRGTSGANVLTF	TGTGCCAGCAGTGAACCCGGAGGCAGGGGGACTTCTGGGGCCAACGTCCTGACTTTC
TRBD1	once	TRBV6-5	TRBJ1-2	CASSYFRQGSGYTF	TGTGCCAGCAGTTACTTCCGACAGGGATCTGGCTACACCTTC
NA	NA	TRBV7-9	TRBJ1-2	CASSLVRFYGYTF	TGTGCCAGCAGCTTAGTCCGTTTCTATGGCTACACCTTC
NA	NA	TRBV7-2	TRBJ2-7	CASSLGGGGYEQYF	TGTGCCAGCAGCTTAGGAGGGGGGGGCTACGAGCAGTACTTC
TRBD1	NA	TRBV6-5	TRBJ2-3	CASSWDRRTDTQYF	TGTGCCAGCAGTTGGGACAGGCGGACAGATACGCAGTATTTT
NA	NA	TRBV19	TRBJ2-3	CASSQELTDTQYF	TGTGCCAGTAGCCAGGAACTCACAGATACGCAGTATTTT
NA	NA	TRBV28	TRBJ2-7	CASSSLEGTYEQYF	TGTGCCAGCAGTTCCCTTGAGGGAACCTACGAGCAGTACTTC
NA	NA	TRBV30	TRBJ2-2	CAWRGALFTGELFF	TGTGCCTGGAGGGGGGCTCTGTTTACCGGGGAGCTGTTTTTT
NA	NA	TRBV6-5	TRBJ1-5	CASSLPGVVNQPQHF	TGTGCCAGCAGTCTCCCGGGGGTGGTCAATCAGCCCCAGCATTTT
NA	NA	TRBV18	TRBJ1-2	CASSTTRGYGYTF	TGTGCCAGCTCAACAACAAGGGGCTATGGCTACACCTTC
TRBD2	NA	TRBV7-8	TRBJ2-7	CASSETSGAWYEQYF	TGTGCCAGCAGCGAAACTAGCGGGGCTTGGTACGAGCAGTACTTC
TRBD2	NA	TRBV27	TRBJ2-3	CASTREGASSDTQYF	TGTGCCAGCACGCGGGAGGGGGCTTCCTCAGATACGCAGTATTTT
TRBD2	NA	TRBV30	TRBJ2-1	CAWSFAGGPGDEQFF	TGTGCCTGGAGTTTTGCGGGAGGGCCGGGCGATGAGCAGTTCTTC
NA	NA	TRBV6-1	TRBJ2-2	CASSTGLGLFF	TGTGCCAGCAGTACAGGTCTAGGGCTGTTTTTT
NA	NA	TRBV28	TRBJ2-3	CASSTRFGRANPDTQYF	TGTGCCAGCAGTACCCGCTTCGGGCGGGCTAACCCAGATACGCAGTATTTT
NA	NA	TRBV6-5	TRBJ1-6	CASSYQGYNSPLHF	TGTGCCAGCAGTTACCAGGGTTATAATTCACCCCTCCACTTT